This T cell receptor (beta chain) was identified during a study of human versus mouse CDR3 diversity and MHC coevolution. Study as a whole: immunoSEQ was reported to reach one in 200,000 T cells sensitivity.

V lost 4 bases, J lost 5 bases, and 5 bases stayed unmatched. Germline CDR1 KGHSH, CDR2 LQKENI. The length of the CDR3 is 14 residues. Naive CD4 T cells were sorted as CD45RO-negative, CD62L-positive. Measured with immunoSEQ multiplex PCR; TCRdb has only the in-frame clones, and not every one. The table includes fewer than 100,000 clones, 85% to 95% detected once. On this clone itself: Its specificity is not known.

Study-level points and caveats: Approximately 1.7 million TCR beta clonotypes were estimated for humans, the largest repertoire. On average, humans showed more CDR3 deletions and insertions than mice.

Source material: naive CD4+ T cells from blood. As to subset: CD45RO-negative CD62L-positive naive CD4 T cells. This receptor was obtained from a person aged 25 to 69 in good health. The rearrangement joins TRBV18 to TRBJ1-1; 9 bases agree with TRBD1. CDR3 nucleotide sequence: TGTGCCAGCTCACGACAGGGGGTTTCGACTGAAGCTTTCTTT. Translation: CASSRQGVSTEAFF.